Listed here are 6 T cell receptor beta chains from one sample, sequenced in a study of technical replicates of blood from several donors (dated by TCRdb to about 2017). The library was obtained by the immunoSEQ multiplex PCR assay. Sourced from immuneACCESS, this table was stored by TCRdb with only in-frame sequences that have V and J called. A share of the clones is absent; for the studies checked, an unresolved V gene accounts for under half, and the remainder has no known explanation. The sample contains tens of thousands of clones, about 97% of them found a single time. The ten largest account for nearly 0.2% of the sample. Material: T cells isolated from PBMCs. The receptors shown here come from a human donor in good health.

The genes are TRBV10-3 and TRBJ2-2; D is uncertain. This CDR3 comprises 14 residues. Germline assignment: CDR1 ENHRY and CDR2 SYGVKD. Deletions cut 2 bases from V and 4 bases from J, with 8 bases between. The CDR3 spells CAISERVGTGELFF. The CDR3 region has the DNA TGTGCCATCAGTGAGCGGGTGGGCACCGGGGAGCTGTTTTTT.

This chain links TRBV29-1 with TRBJ2-7; 7 nucleotides agree with TRBD1. The V gene end was trimmed by 4 bases and the J gene end by 1 base; junction bases not matched to a gene: 7. The CDR3 length is 14 residues. Germline V gives CDR1 SQVTM, CDR2 ANQGSEA. CDR3 nucleotides: TGCAGCGTTGCCGGGACAGCCCTTTCCTACGAGCAGTACTTC. This gives the protein CSVAGTALSYEQYF.

In DNA form, the CDR3 reads TGTGCCAGCAGCTTGCCAGGGGGGAGCTCCTACAATGAGCAGTTCTTC. Amino acids: CASSLPGGSSYNEQFF. V gene TRBV11-3 combines with J gene TRBJ2-1, with D possibly matching TRBD1 (7 bases). Germline values: CDR1 SGHNT, CDR2 YENEEA. V lost 3 bases to trimming and J lost 0 bases, with 12 bases between them. There are 16 residues in the CDR3.

This chain links TRBV5-1 with TRBJ2-6; perhaps TRBD1 as D (5 bases). V was cut by 4 bases and J by 2 bases, with 13 bases left in between. CDR1 is SGHRS and CDR2 is YFSETQ in the germline V gene. The CDR3 consists of 16 residues. CDR3 loop: CASSISTGAGANVLTF. The CDR3 DNA reads as TGCGCCAGCAGCATTTCAACAGGTGCTGGGGCCAACGTCCTGACTTTC.

Remarks on this clone: A junction boundary mismatches the germline segment, possibly from a read error. The chain has TRBV28 and TRBJ2-1; D unclear. Per germline, CDR1 MDHEN and CDR2 SYDVKM. The CDR3 length is 16 residues. The CDR3 region has the DNA TGTGCCAGCAGTTCCCCCACTACCGGCCGCTACTATGAGCAGTTCTTC. It is translated as CASSSPTTGRYYEQFF.

The CDR3 sequence is CASSPERNTEAFF. The CDR3 nucleotides read TGTGCCAGCTCCCCCGAGAGGAACACTGAAGCTTTCTTT. The V and J genes are TRBV18 and TRBJ1-1; D is ambiguous. The germline V gene encodes CDR1 KGHSH and CDR2 LQKENI. This CDR3 contains 13 residues. V shed 6 bases and J shed 1 base, with 9 bases lying between them.